This TCR beta chain was recovered during a study of CD8 T cells in Susac syndrome. Sequencing of TCR beta was undertaken in CD8+ and CD4+ T cells derived from blood. Controls were healthy donors (matched for age and sex). When the RNA was reverse transcribed, random hexamers were used with an input of roughly 0.45 to 1 ug. An immunoSEQ multiplex PCR amplified TCR beta CDR3 over 54 Vbeta and 13 Jbeta. MiXCR was run by TCRdb on the immunoSEQ multiplex PCR reads, yielding one entry per CDR3 protein. The repertoire holds about 200,000 distinct CDR3 sequences, with roughly 96% as singletons. This CDR3 spans 16 amino acids. V was clipped by 4 bases and J by 5 bases; unmatched bases: 10. CDR1 is SGDLS and CDR2 is YYNGEE in the germline V gene.

This sequence joins TRBV9 and TRBJ2-1; 9 positions agree with TRBD2. Sequenced input: CD4+ T cells from PBMCs. The TCR comes from a human donor in good health. CDR3 sequence reads: CASSPGGLAGNNEQFF. CDR3 coding DNA: TGTGCCAGCAGCCCCGGTGGGCTAGCGGGGAACAATGAGCAGTTCTTC.